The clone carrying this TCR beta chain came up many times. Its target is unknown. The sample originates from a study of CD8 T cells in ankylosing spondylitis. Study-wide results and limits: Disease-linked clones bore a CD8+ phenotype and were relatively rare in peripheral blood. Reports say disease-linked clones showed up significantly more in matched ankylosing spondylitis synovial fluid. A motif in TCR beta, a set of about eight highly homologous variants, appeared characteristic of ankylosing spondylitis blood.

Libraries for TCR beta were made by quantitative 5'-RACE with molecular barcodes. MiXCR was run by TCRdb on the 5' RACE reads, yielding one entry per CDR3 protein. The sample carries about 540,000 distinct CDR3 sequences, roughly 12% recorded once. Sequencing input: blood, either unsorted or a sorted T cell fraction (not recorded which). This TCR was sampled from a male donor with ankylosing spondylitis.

CDR3 nucleotides: TGTGCCAGCAGCAAAGTTGCCCTAGCCCCTTACAATGAGCAGTTCTTC. As protein: CASSKVALAPYNEQFF. V is TRBV21-1 and J is TRBJ2-1; the table's D call TRBD2 went unverified against the DNA. TRBV21-1 is labeled a pseudogene. The CDR3 is made up of 16 amino acids.